This TCR beta chain stems from a study of type 1 regulatory T cells (dated by TCRdb to the early 2020s). Regarding the research as a whole: The study characterized an in vitro protocol that generated a Tr1-enriched, alloantigen-specific CD4 T cell product named T-allo10. Patients with hematological malignancies who were receiving allogeneic hematopoietic stem cell transplantation were the group in which T-allo10 was being clinically evaluated.

Paper-wide results and their limitations: Compared with non-Tr1 cells, Tr1 cells had a TCR repertoire that was more restricted, a finding the study read as clonal expansion induced by alloantigen.

The sequencer was an Illumina MiSeq. TCRdb trimmed public reads at Q25 via fastp, called clones via MiXCR and kept in-frame beta chains. Every entry covers one CDR3 protein and lists the most common genes and DNA from its rows. This sample gives 55,000 to 65,000 distinct CDR3 sequences in total; over 50% of them show up just once. Of the sample, approximately 1.8% is held by the ten largest clones. Details on this clonotype: It lacks a known antigen. Base qualities were left out, and no much larger clone turns up one base away.

The sample taken for sequencing was cultured non-Tr1 T cells, either the whole culture or a sorted T cell fraction (not recorded which). The cell subset or site label, as the study defines it: non-Tr1 population from the T-allo10 product. The source of this sequence is a human donor in good health.

The CDR3 has the sequence CATEGPSGSKGEQFF. The nucleotide sequence reads as follows: TGTGCCACCGAAGGGCCTAGCGGGAGCAAAGGTGAGCAGTTCTTC. Recombination connected TRBV24-1 to TRBJ2-1; 10 central nucleotides agree with TRBD2. The CDR3 contains 15 residues, cysteine and phenylalanine counted. Of the read, only the CDR3 DNA is kept; its 45 bases are in frame from base 1. Trimming removed 9 bases from V and 9 bases from J; the gene matches leave 13 bases unexplained. The CDR1 and CDR2 encoded by the germline V gene are KGHDR and SFDVKD.